These T cell receptor beta chains were read from a single sample in a study of patients and donors after allogeneic stem cell transplantation. MiXCR, run by TCRdb on the RT-PCR reads, gives a single entry per CDR3 protein. The profile covers tens of thousands of distinct CDR3 sequences, with around 48% appearing a single time and 50% to 75% taken by the ten largest. Source material: blood, either unsorted or a sorted T cell fraction (not recorded which). These receptors were taken from a human donor who was either an allogeneic HSCT recipient or a stem cell or donor lymphocyte infusion donor (not recorded which). It is not recorded whose cells these are; they may come from a transplant donor. Both conserved end residues are part of each CDR3. Fields, in order: CDR3 protein, CDR3 DNA, clone size, D gene, V gene, J gene. A D gene is named only where the DNA matches it firmly. Only part of the rows carry a size: once, few, many, or a class if the clone is expanded.

CASSYSGELLGYTF	TGTGCCAGCAGTTACTCTGGGGAGCTGTTAGGCTACACCTTC	few	NA	TRBV6-5	TRBJ1-2
CATYAGPGRANYGYTF	TGTGCCACCTATGCCGGCCCGGGGCGAGCTAACTATGGCTACACCTTC	NA	NA	TRBV6-6	TRBJ1-2
CASSPWGEGHAEAFF	TGTGCCAGCAGTCCCTGGGGGGAGGGTCACGCTGAAGCTTTCTTT	few	NA	TRBV12-3/TRBV12-4	TRBJ1-1
CASSWGSNQPQHF	TGTGCCAGCAGTTGGGGTAGCAATCAGCCCCAGCATTTT	NA	NA	TRBV6-6	TRBJ1-5
CSVVLVSARFEQFF	TGCAGCGTTGTTTTAGTGTCAGCCAGATTTGAGCAGTTCTTC	once	NA	TRBV29-1	TRBJ2-1
CASSFLERGTGELFF	TGTGCCAGCAGCTTTCTCGAGCGCGGCACCGGGGAGCTGTTTTTT	once	NA	TRBV7-9	TRBJ2-2
CASSLGDRDVNTIYF	TGTGCCAGCAGTTTGGGAGACAGGGACGTAAACACCATATATTTT	NA	TRBD1	TRBV12-3/TRBV12-4	TRBJ1-3
CASSAGRQGLANYGYTF	TGCGCCAGCAGTGCCGGAAGACAGGGACTAGCTAACTATGGCTACACCTTC	NA	TRBD1	TRBV4-3	TRBJ1-2
CASSLELVGGDEQFF	TGCGCCAGCAGCTTGGAGTTAGTTGGAGGCGATGAGCAGTTCTTC	NA	NA	TRBV5-1	TRBJ2-1
CASSARDSVGGNTIYF	TGTGCCAGCAGCGCTAGGGACAGCGTTGGGGGAAACACCATATATTTT	NA	TRBD1	TRBV9	TRBJ1-3
CASSYGNYNEQFF	TGTGCCAGCAGTTACGGCAACTACAATGAGCAGTTCTTC	NA	NA	TRBV6-2/TRBV6-3	TRBJ2-1
CASSLSIGGYGYTF	TGTGCCAGCAGCTTAAGTATCGGGGGCTATGGCTACACCTTC	NA	NA	TRBV7-9	TRBJ1-2
CASSFRQGTGYEQYF	TGTGCCAGCAGCTTCAGACAGGGAACTGGCTACGAGCAGTACTTC	NA	TRBD1	TRBV7-9	TRBJ2-7
CASSPHQGGSPLHF	TGTGCCAGCAGTCCTCACCAGGGAGGCTCACCCCTCCACTTT	NA	NA	TRBV3-1	TRBJ1-6
CASSHRRRDEQYF	TGCGCCAGCAGCCACCGCCGGAGAGACGAGCAGTACTTC	once	NA	TRBV4-3	TRBJ2-7
CARNQEKLFF	TGCGCCAGGAACCAGGAAAAACTGTTTTTT	NA	NA	TRBV4-1	TRBJ1-4
CASSLWADYGYTF	TGTGCCAGCAGTTTATGGGCGGATTATGGCTACACCTTC	NA	NA	TRBV12-3/TRBV12-4	TRBJ1-2
CASSLATVAKNIQYF	TGTGCCAGCAGTTTGGCGACGGTAGCCAAAAACATTCAGTACTTC	NA	NA	TRBV28	TRBJ2-4
CASSPPDGESSYNEQFF	TGTGCCAGCAGTCCCCCTGACGGTGAGAGCTCCTACAATGAGCAGTTCTTC	NA	NA	TRBV12-3/TRBV12-4	TRBJ2-1
CSARQGSTEAFF	TGCAGCGCCCGACAGGGGAGTACTGAAGCTTTCTTT	few	TRBD1	TRBV29-1	TRBJ1-1